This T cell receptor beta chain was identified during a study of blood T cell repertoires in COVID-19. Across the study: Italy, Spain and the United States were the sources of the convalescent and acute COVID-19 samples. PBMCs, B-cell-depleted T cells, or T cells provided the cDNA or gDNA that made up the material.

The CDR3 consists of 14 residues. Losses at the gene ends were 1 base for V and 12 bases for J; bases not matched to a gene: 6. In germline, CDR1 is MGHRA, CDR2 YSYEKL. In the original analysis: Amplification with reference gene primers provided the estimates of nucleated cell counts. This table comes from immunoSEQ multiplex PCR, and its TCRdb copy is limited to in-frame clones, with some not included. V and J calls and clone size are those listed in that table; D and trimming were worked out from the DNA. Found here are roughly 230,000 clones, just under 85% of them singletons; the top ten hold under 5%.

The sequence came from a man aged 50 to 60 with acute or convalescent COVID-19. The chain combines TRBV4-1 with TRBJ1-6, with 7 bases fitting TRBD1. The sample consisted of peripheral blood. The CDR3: CASSQGTGRGPLHF. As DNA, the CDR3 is TGCGCCAGCAGCCAAGGGACAGGACGGGGACCCCTCCACTTT.